The 8 T cell receptor beta chains reported below all come from one sample, sequenced in a study of T cell repertoires in cytomegalovirus infection. MiXCR was run by TCRdb on the reads, yielding one entry per CDR3 protein. The sample includes 830,000 or so distinct CDR3 sequences, roughly 33% of them seen just once. These TCRs' antigens remain unknown. The specimen comprised cultured CD8+ T cells from PBMCs, sampled from culture after CMV antigen stimulation. These TCRs come from a human donor in good health (CMV status not recorded). Some clones in this sample may be carry-over from other donors' samples.

This clonotype was seen only a few times. This sequence joins TRBV11-2 and TRBJ2-7, with 7 bases identical to TRBD1. This CDR3 comprises 17 residues. The germline CDR1 and CDR2 sequences are SGHAT and FQNNGV. With V trimmed by 5 bases and J by 7 bases, 20 bases remained unmatched. CDR3 amino acids: CASSRKDRTGHLGEQYF. The CDR3 DNA follows: TGTGCCAGCAGCCGAAAAGACCGGACAGGACATCTGGGGGAGCAGTACTTC. The complete variable domain, with remaining parts taken from reference TRBV11-2 and TRBJ2-7, reads EAGVAQSPRYKIIEKRQSVAFWCNPISGHATLYWYQQILGQGPKLLIQFQNNGVVDDSQLPKDRFSAERLKGVDSTLKIQPAKLEDSAVYLCASSRKDRTGHLGEQYFGPGTRLTVT.

The chain links TRBV6-6 to TRBJ2-1; D is uncertain. The CDR3 is 16 amino acids. Trimming took 0 bases from V and 0 from J, leaving 9 bases between them. The germline gives CDR1 MNHNY, CDR2 SVGAGI (reference sequence). CDR3 coding DNA: TGTGCCAGCAGTTACTCGATACTTCCCTCCTACAATGAGCAGTTCTTC. Protein product: CASSYSILPSYNEQFF.

The chain carries TRBV6-2 or TRBV6-3 and TRBJ2-3; either TRBD1 or TRBD2 may supply D (5 bases each). Germline CDR1 and CDR2: MNHEY and SVGEGT. The CDR3 consists of 13 residues. The CDR3 protein is CASGSGWADTQYF. DNA of the CDR3: TGTGCGAGCGGCTCAGGGTGGGCAGATACGCAGTATTTT.

This rearrangement joins TRBV7-6 to TRBJ1-5, with D possibly being TRBD1 (5 bases). V gave up 1 base and J gave up 3 bases, with 10 bases separating them. The CDR3 is 15 amino acids. Germline-derived CDR1 and CDR2 are SGHVS and FNYEAQ. The CDR3, as DNA: TGTGCCAGCAGCTTAGGGGCAGGGTTCAATCAGCCCCAGCATTTT. Protein sequence: CASSLGAGFNQPQHF.

This chain joins TRBV11-2 and TRBJ2-2; TRBD1 agrees at 8 bases. The CDR3 is 17 residues long. The V and J ends lost 5 bases and 3 bases, in that order; junction bases with no gene match: 11. CDR1 is SGHAT and CDR2 is FQNNGV in the germline V gene. The CDR3 spells CASSLLQGGRHTGELFF. CDR3 DNA: TGTGCCAGCAGCCTCCTACAGGGGGGTCGACACACCGGGGAGCTGTTTTTT.

This clonotype was seen only a few times. The rearrangement joins TRBV19 to TRBJ2-7; unclear D gene. The CDR3 spans 13 residues. Trimming took off 5 bases at V and 4 bases at J, with 12 bases between the two ends. Germline V gene sequence: CDR1 LNHDA, CDR2 SQIVND (reference sequence). In DNA form, the CDR3 reads TGTGCCAGTAGTCCCTCCCGTGGATACGAGCAGTACTTC. It specifies CASSPSRGYEQYF.

J is TRBJ1-5 and V is TRBV15; D perhaps matches TRBD1 (6 bases). V gave up 4 bases and J gave up 3 bases, with 13 bases separating them. The V gene's germline CDR1 is LNHNV and CDR2 YYDKDF (reference sequence). The CDR3 extends over 15 amino acids. The CDR3 region is CATSKQGGDNQPQHF. CDR3 in DNA: TGTGCCACCAGCAAACAAGGGGGTGACAATCAGCCCCAGCATTTT. Variable domain in full (rest from reference TRBV15 and TRBJ1-5): DAMVIQNPRYQVTQFGKPVTLSCSQTLNHNVMYWYQQKSSQAPKLLFHYYDKDFNNEADTPDNFQSRRPNTSFCFLDIRSPGLGDTAMYLCATSKQGGDNQPQHFGDGTRLSIL.

A few counts support this clonotype. V usage is TRBV7-9 and J usage is TRBJ2-6, with D maybe TRBD1 (6 bases). This CDR3 has 18 amino acids. Germline CDR1 SEHNR, CDR2 FQNEAQ (reference sequence). V gave up 4 bases and J gave up 3 bases, with 19 bases separating them. This CDR3 is CASSSRHRVGGGANVLTF. The CDR3 DNA sequence: TGTGCCAGCAGCTCCCGGCACAGGGTTGGCGGTGGGGCCAACGTCCTGACTTTC.